This T cell receptor (beta chain) was recovered during a study of cytomegalovirus exposure and HLA in healthy donors. As concerns this clone: The antigen remains undetermined.

The study, taken as a whole, reports: Most of the TCR beta V segments (in an earlier analysis) were productive either about 87% or about 30% of the time. Exclusion as indistinguishable affected some V segments, including TRBV6-2 and TRBV6-3. Immune exposure data for these donors was limited to CMV serostatus.

Use of 60 Vbeta and 13 Jbeta primers characterized the PCR. In the study's own analysis: In a later analysis, 60 million to 90 million unique TCR beta chains included roughly 11 million shared by two or more donors. Only in-frame clones appear in the TCRdb table, and some are missing; sequencing was by immunoSEQ multiplex PCR. That table supplies the V and J calls and clone size; D and trimming were determined from the DNA. The repertoire holds roughly 130,000 clones, 75% to 85% seen once, with around 3.1% in the top ten. Trimming took 4 bases from V and 11 from J, leaving 10 bases between them. The germline CDR1 and CDR2 sequences are SNHLY and FYNNEI. CDR3 size: 11 residues.

Sequencing used PBMCs. The sequence came from a female donor in good health and CMV-seronegative. The gene calls are TRBV2 and TRBJ2-3; a weak D match, TRBD2 (6 bases). The CDR3 sequence: CASSATSLQYF. The CDR3 nucleotides read TGTGCCAGCAGTGCGACTAGTCTGCAGTATTTT.